Listed below are T cell receptor beta chains from one sample, sequenced in a study of T cells in narcolepsy. Profiled with immunoSEQ multiplex PCR; TCRdb holds only in-frame clones, not every one. The table has about 18,000 clones, approximately 72% seen once; the top ten hold 14%. Sequenced material: CD45RA- memory CD8+ T cells from PBMCs. All receptors come from a human donor with narcolepsy. CDR3s include the opening cysteine and the closing phenylalanine or tryptophan. D genes are given only for firm matches. Clone size is given for some rows only: seen once, a few or many times, or a class if the clone is expanded.

cdr3_aa	cdr3_nt	v_call	j_call	clone_size	d_call
CASSLLRGSPLHF	TGTGCCAGCAGCTTGCTGAGGGGGTCACCCCTCCACTTT	TRBV5-6	TRBJ1-6	.	.
CASAKGGGGGEQYF	TGTGCCAGCGCTAAAGGGGGGGGCGGTGGCGAGCAGTACTTC	TRBV13	TRBJ2-7	.	.
CASSFTDSYEQYF	TGTGCCAGCAGTTTTACGGACTCCTACGAGCAGTACTTC	TRBV27	TRBJ2-7	.	.
CASRRTGRNQPQHF	TGTGCCAGCAGACGGACAGGGCGCAATCAGCCCCAGCATTTT	TRBV6-1	TRBJ1-5	.	TRBD1
CASSLLDPGQAKNGELFF	TGCGCCAGCAGCCTACTCGACCCGGGACAGGCAAAAAACGGGGAGCTGTTTTTT	TRBV5-1	TRBJ2-2	once	TRBD1
CASSLGRETYEQYF	TGTGCCAGCAGCTTGGGCAGGGAAACCTACGAGCAGTACTTC	TRBV5-4	TRBJ2-7	.	.
CASSLGPTYEQYF	TGTGCCAGCAGCTTAGGACCAACCTACGAGCAGTACTTC	TRBV11-2	TRBJ2-7	.	.
CASSPDNYEQYF	TGTGCCAGCAGTCCCGACAACTACGAGCAGTACTTC	TRBV7-6	TRBJ2-7	.	.
CASSLGDGLAPRPSYEQYF	TGTGCCAGCAGCTTAGGAGACGGACTAGCGCCAAGACCCTCCTACGAGCAGTACTTC	TRBV11-3	TRBJ2-7	.	TRBD2
CASSPGLAGPEQYF	TGTGCCAGCAGCCCGGGACTAGCGGGACCCGAGCAGTACTTC	TRBV11-2	TRBJ2-7	.	TRBD2
CASSGLELSSYNEQFF	TGTGCCAGCAGCGGTTTAGAGCTGAGCTCCTACAATGAGCAGTTCTTC	TRBV11-2	TRBJ2-1	.	.
CASSLAGSVYEQFF	TGTGCCAGCAGCTTAGCGGGTTCCGTGTATGAGCAGTTCTTC	TRBV7-9	TRBJ2-1	.	.
CASSYSSGVTDTQYF	TGTGCCAGCAGTTACTCTAGCGGGGTGACAGATACGCAGTATTTT	TRBV6-5	TRBJ2-3	.	TRBD2
CASRGTGSYEQYF	TGTGCCAGTAGGGGGACAGGGTCCTACGAGCAGTACTTC	TRBV7-6	TRBJ2-7	.	TRBD1
CASSERTSSAFF	TGTGCCAGCAGTGAACGGACAAGTAGTGCTTTCTTT	TRBV2	TRBJ1-1	.	.